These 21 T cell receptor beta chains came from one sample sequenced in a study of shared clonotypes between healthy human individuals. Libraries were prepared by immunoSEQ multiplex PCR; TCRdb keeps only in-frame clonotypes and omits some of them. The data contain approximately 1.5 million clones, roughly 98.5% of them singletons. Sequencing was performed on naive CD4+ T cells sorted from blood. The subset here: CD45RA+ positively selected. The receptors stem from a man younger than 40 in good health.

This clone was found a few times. The CDR3 DNA reads as TGTGCCATCAGTGGGTCCGGGAACACCGGGGAGCTGTTTTTT. Amino acid sequence: CAISGSGNTGELFF. V and J are TRBV10-3 and TRBJ2-2; D unclear. Trimming stripped 4 bases from V and 1 base from J, with 7 bases between. The CDR3 runs 14 residues. Germline V CDR1 and CDR2: ENHRY, SYGVKD.

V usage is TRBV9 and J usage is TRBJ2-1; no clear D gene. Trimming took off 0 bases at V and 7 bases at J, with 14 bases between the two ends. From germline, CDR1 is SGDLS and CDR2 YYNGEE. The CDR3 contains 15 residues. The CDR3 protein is CASSVVVGSVNEQFF. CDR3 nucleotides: TGTGCCAGCAGCGTAGTGGTGGGATCGGTTAATGAGCAGTTCTTC.

This chain's CDR3 is CASSLQGSGYTDTQYF. CDR3 coding DNA: TGTGCCAGCAGCTTACAGGGCAGCGGCTACACAGATACGCAGTATTTT. This chain joins TRBV7-2 and TRBJ2-3, with D perhaps matching TRBD1 or TRBD2 (5 bases each). V was clipped by 2 bases and J by 2 bases, with 14 bases between them. There are 16 residues in the CDR3. Germline V gives CDR1 SGHTA, CDR2 FQGNSA.

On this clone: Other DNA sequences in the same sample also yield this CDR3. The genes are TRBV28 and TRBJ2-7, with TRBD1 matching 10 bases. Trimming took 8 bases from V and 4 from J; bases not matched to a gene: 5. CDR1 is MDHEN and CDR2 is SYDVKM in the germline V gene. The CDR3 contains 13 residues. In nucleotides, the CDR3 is TGTGCCAGCGGACGACAGGGGGCTTACGAGCAGTACTTC. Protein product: CASGRQGAYEQYF.

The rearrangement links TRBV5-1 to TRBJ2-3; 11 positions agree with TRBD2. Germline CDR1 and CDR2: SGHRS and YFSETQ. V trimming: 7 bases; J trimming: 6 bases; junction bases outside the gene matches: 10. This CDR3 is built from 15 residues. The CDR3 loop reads CASCLAGGPGDTQYF. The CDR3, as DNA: TGCGCCAGCTGTTTAGCGGGAGGGCCTGGGGATACGCAGTATTTT. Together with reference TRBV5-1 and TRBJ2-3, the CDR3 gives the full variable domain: KAGVTQTPRYLIKTRGQQVTLSCSPISGHRSVSWYQQTPGQGLQFLFEYFSETQRNKGNFPGRFSGRQFSNSRSEMNVSTLELGDSALYLCASCLAGGPGDTQYFGPGTRLTVL.

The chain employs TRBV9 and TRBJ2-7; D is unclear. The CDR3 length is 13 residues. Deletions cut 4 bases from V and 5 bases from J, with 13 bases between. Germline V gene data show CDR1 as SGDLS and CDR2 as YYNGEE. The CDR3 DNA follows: TGTGCCAGCAGCCGTGACTTACTCCACGAGCAGTACTTC. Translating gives CASSRDLLHEQYF.

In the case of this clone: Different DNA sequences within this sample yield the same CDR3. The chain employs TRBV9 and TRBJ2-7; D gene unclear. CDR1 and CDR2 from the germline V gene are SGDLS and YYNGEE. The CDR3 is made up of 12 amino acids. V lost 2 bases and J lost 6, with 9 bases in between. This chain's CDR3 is CASSVTTGEQYF. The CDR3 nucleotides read TGTGCCAGCAGCGTCACTACTGGCGAGCAGTACTTC.

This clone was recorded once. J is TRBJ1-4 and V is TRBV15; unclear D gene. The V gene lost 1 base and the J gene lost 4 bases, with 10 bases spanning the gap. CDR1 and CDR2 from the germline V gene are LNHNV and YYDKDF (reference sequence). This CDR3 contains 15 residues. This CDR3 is CATSRGRRNNEKLFF. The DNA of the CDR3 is TGTGCCACCAGCAGAGGGAGGCGGAATAATGAAAAACTGTTTTTT.

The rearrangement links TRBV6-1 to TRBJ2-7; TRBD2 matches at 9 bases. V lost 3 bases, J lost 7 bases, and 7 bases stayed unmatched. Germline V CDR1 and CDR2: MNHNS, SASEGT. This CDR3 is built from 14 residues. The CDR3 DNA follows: TGTGCCAGCAGTGAGCTAGCGGGGTTGGGGGAGCAGTACTTC. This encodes CASSELAGLGEQYF.

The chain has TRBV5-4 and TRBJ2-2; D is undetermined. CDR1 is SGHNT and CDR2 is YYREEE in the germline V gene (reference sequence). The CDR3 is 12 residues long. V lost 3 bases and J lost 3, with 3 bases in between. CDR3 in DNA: TGTGCCAGCAGCTCATACACCGGGGAGCTGTTTTTT. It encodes CASSSYTGELFF.

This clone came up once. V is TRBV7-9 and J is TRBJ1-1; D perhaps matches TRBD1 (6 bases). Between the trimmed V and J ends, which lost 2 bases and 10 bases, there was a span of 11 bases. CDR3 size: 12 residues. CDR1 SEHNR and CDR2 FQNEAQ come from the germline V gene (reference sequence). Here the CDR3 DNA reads TGTGCCAGCAGCTTACCAACAGGGCGAGCTTTCTTT. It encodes CASSLPTGRAFF.

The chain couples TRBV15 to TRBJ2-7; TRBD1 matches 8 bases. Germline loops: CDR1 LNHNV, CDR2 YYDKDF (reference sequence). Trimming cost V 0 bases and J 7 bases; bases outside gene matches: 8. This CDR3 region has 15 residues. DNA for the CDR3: TGTGCCACCAGCAGAGAAGGGACAGGAGTGTATGAGCAGTACTTC. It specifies CATSREGTGVYEQYF.

This CDR3 is CASSREGQGDTQYF. CDR3 DNA: TGTGCCAGTAGTCGTGAGGGCCAAGGAGATACGCAGTATTTT. The chain recombines TRBV19 with TRBJ2-3; perhaps TRBD2 as D (5 bases). V was cut by 5 bases and J by 5 bases, with 14 bases left in between. CDR1 LNHDA and CDR2 SQIVND come from the germline V gene (reference sequence). The CDR3 sequence is 14 residues long.

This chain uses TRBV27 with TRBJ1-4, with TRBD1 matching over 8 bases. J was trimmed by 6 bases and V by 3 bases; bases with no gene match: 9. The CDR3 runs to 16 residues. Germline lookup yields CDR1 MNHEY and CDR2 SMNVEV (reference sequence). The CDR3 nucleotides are TGTGCCAGCAGTTTCTCCCGGGGACAGGTTTATGAAAAACTGTTTTTT. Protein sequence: CASSFSRGQVYEKLFF.

This CDR3 is CSALVGELFF. CDR3 DNA: TGCAGCGCGTTGGTCGGGGAGCTGTTTTTT. The chain employs TRBV29-1 and TRBJ2-2; D unresolved. There are 10 residues in the CDR3. CDR1 and CDR2 from the germline V gene are SQVTM and ANQGSEA. The V end was cut by 7 bases, the J end by 7 bases, with 7 bases between.

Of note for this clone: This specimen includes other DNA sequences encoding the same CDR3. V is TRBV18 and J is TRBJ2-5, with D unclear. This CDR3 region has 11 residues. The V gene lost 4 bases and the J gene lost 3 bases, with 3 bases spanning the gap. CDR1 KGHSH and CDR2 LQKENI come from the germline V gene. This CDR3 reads CASSREETQYF. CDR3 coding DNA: TGTGCCAGCTCACGTGAAGAGACCCAGTACTTC.

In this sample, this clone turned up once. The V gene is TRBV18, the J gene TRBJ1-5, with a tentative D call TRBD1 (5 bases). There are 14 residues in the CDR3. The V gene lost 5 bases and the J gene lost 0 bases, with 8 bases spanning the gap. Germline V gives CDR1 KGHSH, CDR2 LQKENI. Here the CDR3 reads CASSTQASNQPQHF. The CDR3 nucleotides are TGTGCCAGCTCAACACAGGCTAGCAATCAGCCCCAGCATTTT.

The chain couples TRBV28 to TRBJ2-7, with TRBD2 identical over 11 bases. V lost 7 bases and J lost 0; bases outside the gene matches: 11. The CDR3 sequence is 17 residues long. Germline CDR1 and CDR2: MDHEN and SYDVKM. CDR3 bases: TGTGCCAGCAAACGTCCGGGACTAGCGGACAACTCCTACGAGCAGTACTTC. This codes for CASKRPGLADNSYEQYF.

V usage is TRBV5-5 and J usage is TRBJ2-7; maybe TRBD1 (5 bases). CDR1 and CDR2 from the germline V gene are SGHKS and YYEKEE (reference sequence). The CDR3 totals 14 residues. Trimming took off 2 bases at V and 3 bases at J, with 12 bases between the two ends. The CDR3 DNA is TGTGCCAGCAGCTTTCGGACACCCGTCTACGAGCAGTACTTC. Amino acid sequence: CASSFRTPVYEQYF. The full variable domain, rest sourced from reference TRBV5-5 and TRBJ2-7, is DAGVTQSPTHLIKTRGQQVTLRCSPISGHKSVSWYQQVLGQGPQFIFQYYEKEERGRGNFPDRFSARQFPNYSSELNVNALLLGDSALYLCASSFRTPVYEQYFGPGTRLTVT.

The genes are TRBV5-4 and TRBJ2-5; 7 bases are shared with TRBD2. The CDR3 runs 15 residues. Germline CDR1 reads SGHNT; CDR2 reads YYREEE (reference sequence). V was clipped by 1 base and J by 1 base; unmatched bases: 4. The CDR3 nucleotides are TGTGCCAGCAGCTTGCCAGCGGGAATCCAAGAGACCCAGTACTTC. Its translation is CASSLPAGIQETQYF.

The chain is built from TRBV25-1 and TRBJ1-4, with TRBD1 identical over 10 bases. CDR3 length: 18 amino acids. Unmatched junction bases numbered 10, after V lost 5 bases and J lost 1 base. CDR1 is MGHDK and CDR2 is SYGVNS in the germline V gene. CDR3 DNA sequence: TGTGCCAGCAGTTCCAAGGGACAGGGGTTGGTAACTAATGAAAAACTGTTTTTT. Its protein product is CASSSKGQGLVTNEKLFF.